This paragraph covers one TCR beta chain sequence. What it binds is unknown. Analysis merged second doses at about 4 or about 12 weeks. V shed 1 base and J shed 5 bases, with 13 bases lying between them. The CDR3 runs to 15 residues. Germline loops: CDR1 SGHDT, CDR2 YYEEEE. This sample was taken from a study of T cell responses to AZD1222 COVID-19 vaccine. Findings and caveats of the study: White British ancestry dominated among donors, who included more females, and clonal diversity was possibly underestimated. Only a handful of AZD1222 recipients were seropositive at baseline. Vaccine-associated CD4 TCRs ranged over spike, dominating at 160-218 and 743-854.

Only in-frame clones appear in the TCRdb table, and some are missing; sequencing was by immunoSEQ multiplex PCR. The sample contains some 180,000 clones, roughly nine tenths of which appear only once. The source is an adult who received the AZD1222 COVID-19 vaccine. The sequencing here drew on peripheral blood, taken 28 days after the second AZD1222 dose. This rearrangement joins TRBV5-6 to TRBJ2-1; D uncertain. CDR3 in amino acids: CASSLRLTADNEQFF. The CDR3, as DNA: TGTGCCAGCAGCTTGCGGTTGACGGCTGACAATGAGCAGTTCTTC. Full variable domain (outside the CDR3, taken from reference TRBV5-6 and TRBJ2-1): DAGVTQSPTHLIKTRGQQVTLRCSPKSGHDTVSWYQQALGQGPQFIFQYYEEEERQRGNFPDRFSGHQFPNYSSELNVNALLLGDSALYLCASSLRLTADNEQFFGPGTRLTVL.